This T cell receptor beta chain was captured by sequencing in a study of molecular identifiers for immune sequencing clone quantification. General study points: Highly expanded clone sizes could be underestimated through barcode sharing by identical TCR molecules. Effector cells had over 99% of their molecules in clones above 20 RNA copies, while naive cells had under 1%.

The germline gives CDR1 LGHNA, CDR2 YSLEER. V dropped 0 bases and J dropped 5 bases, with 8 bases sitting between them. CDR3 length: 14 amino acids. TCRdb itself ran the PCR reads through MiXCR, one entry per CDR3 protein. The sample holds under 600,000 distinct CDR3 sequences, about a fifth seen once. This clonotype was seen repeatedly, ten times or more. Its antigen remains unidentified. The clonotype was recovered from a human donor in good health. Some libraries in this study had Jurkat cell RNA spiked in. V usage is TRBV4-3 and J usage is TRBJ2-1; D is possibly TRBD1 (6 bases). The sample consisted of naive CD8+ T cells from blood, with Jurkat cell RNA spiked in. As to subset: FACS-sorted CD8+CD4-CCR7+CD45RA+ naive T cells. In DNA form, the CDR3 reads TGCGCCAGCAGCCAAGAGGACAGAGACAATGAGCAGTTCTTC. It yields the protein CASSQEDRDNEQFF.